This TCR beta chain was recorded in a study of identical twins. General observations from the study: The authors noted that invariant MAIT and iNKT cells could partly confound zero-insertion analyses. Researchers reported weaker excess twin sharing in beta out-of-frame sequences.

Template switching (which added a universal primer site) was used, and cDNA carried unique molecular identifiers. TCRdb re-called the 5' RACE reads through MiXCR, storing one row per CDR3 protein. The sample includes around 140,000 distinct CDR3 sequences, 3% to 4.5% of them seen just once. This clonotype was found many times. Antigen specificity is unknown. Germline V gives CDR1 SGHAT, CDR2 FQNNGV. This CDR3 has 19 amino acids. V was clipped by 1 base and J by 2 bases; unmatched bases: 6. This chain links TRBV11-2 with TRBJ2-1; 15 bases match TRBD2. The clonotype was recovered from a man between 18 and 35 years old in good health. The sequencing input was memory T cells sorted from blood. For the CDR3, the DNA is TGTGCCAGCAGCTTAGGTGGACTAGCGGGAGGGTCAACCTACAATGAGCAGTTCTTC. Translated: CASSLGGLAGGSTYNEQFF.